Given below is one T cell receptor beta chain in context. Its antigen is not identified. This record belongs to a study of T-cell memory formation after mild COVID-19. Notes on the study in general: Within pre-infection memory, some responding clones were found, suggesting cross-reactive memory joined. From day 15 to 85, contracting clones were balanced between CD4 and CD8, whereas later expanders leaned toward CD4+. The main location of contracting CD4+ clones was CM and EM, and that of contracting CD8+ clones was EMRA.

The length of the CDR3 is 13 residues. Looked up from germline, CDR1 is MNHEY and CDR2 is SMNVEV (reference sequence). V was cut by 7 bases and J by 4 bases, with 13 bases left in between. UMIs and sample barcodes were carried by the TCR alpha and TCR beta cDNA libraries that 5'RACE produced using constant-segment primers. MiXCR was run by TCRdb on the 5' RACE reads, yielding one entry per CDR3 protein. In the table there are roughly 170,000 distinct CDR3 sequences, over 20% of which are singletons. The sequencing input was PBMCs or a T cell subset sorted from them (not recorded which). The receptor was isolated from an adult woman who had mild COVID-19 (a few samples of this study predate the infection). Cell type and time point are not known. The V and J genes are TRBV27 and TRBJ1-2; D unclear. The CDR3 here is CASTGEGGYGYTF. CDR3 nucleotides: TGTGCCAGCACCGGTGAGGGTGGCTATGGCTACACCTTC.